This T cell receptor beta chain was sequenced during a study of blood T cell repertoires in COVID-19. Looking at the study overall: Italy, Spain and the United States were the sources of the convalescent and acute COVID-19 samples. Sample material is recorded as cDNA or gDNA derived from T cells, B-cell-depleted T cells, or PBMCs.

Germline V gene data show CDR1 as LGHDT and CDR2 as YNNKEL (reference sequence). The CDR3 spans 15 residues. V shed 0 bases and J shed 0 bases, with 6 bases lying between them. Per the original methods: By means of reference gene primer amplification, nucleated cell counts were estimated. The protocol was immunoSEQ multiplex PCR, while the TCRdb copy is restricted to in-frame clones and leaves out a portion. The V and J calls and clone size come from that table; D and trimming were worked out from the DNA. The sample consists of 130,000 to 150,000 clones, about 84% of them appearing once. The chain is built from TRBV3-1 (or the pseudogene TRBV3-2) and TRBJ1-3, with D unclear. The clonotype was recovered from a human donor in a cohort sampled during active COVID-19. Sequencing was performed on peripheral blood. The CDR3 loop is CASSQDSVSGNTIYF. The CDR3 nucleotides read TGTGCCAGCAGCCAAGATTCGGTCTCTGGAAACACCATATATTTT.